These 15 T cell receptor beta chains were sequenced from one sample in a study of CD8+ T cells in alopecia areata. RNA extraction and reverse transcription yielded cDNA as sequencing template. Sequencing was performed with immunoSEQ multiplex PCR; in TCRdb, only in-frame clones are kept and a portion is missing. The sample contains 130,000 to 150,000 clones, roughly four fifths of which appear only once. This sample's treatment: oral pan-JAK inhibitor, 5-10 mg twice daily. The sequences come from CD8+ T cells sorted from blood, collected at week 4, from a patient treated with tofacitinib. The receptors shown here come from a human donor with alopecia areata.

This rearrangement joins TRBV4-3 to TRBJ2-7, with TRBD1 matching 7 bases. The CDR3 has 16 residues. CDR1 is LGHNA and CDR2 is YSLEER in the germline V gene. Trimming removed 1 base from V and 2 bases from J; junction bases left unmatched: 8. CDR3 region: CASSQGIRDRTYEQYF. As DNA, the CDR3 is TGCGCCAGCAGCCAAGGGATCCGGGACAGAACCTACGAGCAGTACTTC.

The J gene is TRBJ2-5, the V gene TRBV4-3; TRBD1 matches 12 bases. Trimming removed 1 base from V and 4 bases from J; junction bases left unmatched: 4. Germline CDR1 and CDR2: LGHNA and YSLEER. This CDR3 comprises 16 residues. This chain's CDR3 is CASSQGPGQGAETQYF. In DNA form, the CDR3 reads TGCGCCAGCAGCCAAGGACCGGGACAGGGGGCAGAGACCCAGTACTTC.

This clone came up once. The chain recombines TRBV7-9 with TRBJ2-5; 7 positions match TRBD1. In germline, CDR1 is SEHNR, CDR2 FQNEAQ (reference sequence). Trimming cost V 5 bases and J 3 bases; bases outside gene matches: 3. This CDR3 is built from 13 residues. The CDR3 bases are TGTGCCAGCAGCACGGGACAGAAAGAGACCCAGTACTTC. Its protein product is CASSTGQKETQYF.

The chain links TRBV5-4 to TRBJ2-7, with D possibly TRBD1 on 6 matching bases. Germline CDR1 and CDR2: SGHNT and YYREEE (reference sequence). V lost 6 bases and J 4 bases, leaving 23 bases between the germline ends. The length of the CDR3 is 16 residues. CDR3 bases: TGTGCCAGCAAATATGGAGAGCCGGCAGGGGTATACGAGCAGTACTTC. This translates into CASKYGEPAGVYEQYF.

The chain combines TRBV6-6 with TRBJ1-2, with D possibly matching TRBD1 (5 bases). The CDR3 spans 13 residues. CDR1 and CDR2 (germline): MNHNY, SVGAGI (reference sequence). V lost 4 bases to trimming and J lost 1 base, with 7 bases between them. The CDR3 loop is CASSLTVNYGYTF. CDR3 in DNA: TGTGCCAGCAGTTTGACAGTTAACTATGGCTACACCTTC.

This chain connects TRBV6-6 to TRBJ2-1, with D unresolved. The CDR3 covers 14 residues. With 2 bases removed from V and 6 bases from J, the gap between germline ends came to 11 bases. The V gene's germline CDR1 is MNHNY and CDR2 SVGAGI (reference sequence). The CDR3 loop is CASSYNSMSNEQFF. DNA of the CDR3: TGTGCCAGCAGTTACAATTCAATGTCCAATGAGCAGTTCTTC.

The chain couples TRBV2 to TRBJ2-3, with D possibly TRBD2 on 5 matching bases. CDR1 and CDR2 from the germline V gene are SNHLY and FYNNEI. The length of the CDR3 is 16 residues. V was cut by 1 base and J by 0 bases, with 11 bases left in between. The CDR3 here is CASSEEREGSTDTQYF. DNA for the CDR3: TGTGCCAGCAGTGAAGAACGGGAAGGTAGCACAGATACGCAGTATTTT.

The chain combines TRBV7-9 with TRBJ1-1, with 8 bases aligning to TRBD1. CDR3 length: 14 residues. Germline trimming cut 3 bases from V and 5 bases from J; bases unmatched to any gene: 5. From germline, CDR1 is SEHNR and CDR2 FQNEAQ (reference sequence). CDR3 nucleotides: TGTGCCAGCAGCTTGGACAGGGCGGTGACTGAAGCTTTCTTT. Protein product: CASSLDRAVTEAFF.

This clone was observed a few times. The genes are TRBV6-5 and TRBJ1-2; perhaps TRBD1 as D (5 bases). This CDR3 has 13 amino acids. Trimming shortened V by 4 bases and J by 2 bases, and 8 bases separated the two germline ends. In germline, CDR1 is MNHEY, CDR2 SVGAGI. The CDR3 spells CASSSRDNYGYTF. The CDR3 DNA reads TGTGCCAGCAGTTCCCGGGACAACTATGGCTACACCTTC.

The V call is TRBV28, the J call TRBJ1-5; D is unresolved. Per germline, CDR1 MDHEN and CDR2 SYDVKM. The germline V and J ends were trimmed by 4 bases and 4 bases, with 11 bases remaining between them. The CDR3 length is 14 residues. The chain's CDR3 is CASSSLRANQPQHF. The DNA for the CDR3 is TGTGCCAGCAGTTCCTTAAGGGCAAATCAGCCCCAGCATTTT.

The chain has TRBV2 and TRBJ1-5, with TRBD1 identical over 9 bases. V dropped 6 bases and J dropped 7; count of bases not matched to a gene: 7. This CDR3 contains 14 residues. Looked up from germline, CDR1 is SNHLY and CDR2 is FYNNEI. The DNA for the CDR3 is TGTGCCAGCAGATACAGGGGGCTGGGGCAGCCCCAGCATTTT. Encoded protein: CASRYRGLGQPQHF. Based on the CDR3 plus reference TRBV2 and TRBJ1-5, the full variable domain is EPEVTQTPSHQVTQMGQEVILRCVPISNHLYFYWYRQILGQKVEFLVSFYNNEISEKSEIFDDQFSVERPDGSNFTLKIRSTKLEDSAMYFCASRYRGLGQPQHFGDGTRLSIL.

The V call is TRBV6-5, the J call TRBJ2-2; TRBD2 agrees at 10 bases. The trim removed 6 bases at V and 1 base at J, leaving 2 bases unmatched. The CDR3 contains 15 residues. CDR1 is MNHEY, CDR2 SVGAGI, per germline. The DNA for the CDR3 is TGTGCCAGCAGCGGACTAGCGGTGAACACCGGGGAGCTGTTTTTT. Translated: CASSGLAVNTGELFF.

V and J are TRBV6-5 and TRBJ2-7, with 9 bases that match TRBD1. Unmatched junction bases numbered 7, after V lost 5 bases and J lost 5 bases. CDR3 length: 14 residues. Germline V lookup: CDR1 MNHEY, CDR2 SVGAGI. CDR3: CASSPPGQGHEQYF. DNA of the CDR3: TGTGCCAGCAGTCCGCCGGGACAGGGCCACGAGCAGTACTTC.

The gene calls are TRBV4-1 and TRBJ1-1; D is unresolved. CDR1 and CDR2 from the germline V gene are MGHRA and YSYEKL. The V gene lost 1 base and the J gene lost 4 bases, with 10 bases spanning the gap. The length of the CDR3 is 14 residues. The chain's CDR3 is CASSQGFKGTEAFF. The CDR3 DNA reads as TGCGCCAGCAGCCAAGGTTTCAAGGGCACTGAAGCTTTCTTT.

A word on this clone: The identical CDR3 is also encoded by other nucleotide sequences in the sample. The gene calls are TRBV4-1 and TRBJ2-7; D gene unclear. Trimming took off 1 base at V and 0 bases at J, with 7 bases between the two ends. This CDR3 is built from 14 residues. Germline V gene data show CDR1 as MGHRA and CDR2 as YSYEKL. The CDR3 bases are TGCGCCAGCAGCCAAGTAGATAGCTCCTACGAGCAGTACTTC. It codes for CASSQVDSSYEQYF.